Listed below are T cell receptor beta chains from one sample, sequenced in a study of blood T cell repertoires in COVID-19. TCRdb's copy holds only in-frame clones and misses some; the assay was immunoSEQ multiplex PCR. The top ten clones hold more than 1% of a sample with 150,000 or so clones, around 87% of them seen once. Sequences were obtained from PBMCs or T cells enriched from blood (not recorded which). Source of these receptors: a woman in her 30s with acute COVID-19. The CDR3 runs from the conserved cysteine through the conserved F or W.

TRBJ1-2 | TRBV12-3/TRBV12-4 | CASSLRAGDGYTF
TRBJ1-1 | TRBV11-2 | CASSPDRGNTEAFF
TRBJ1-1 | TRBV28 | CASSIFQGTTEAFF
TRBJ2-7 | TRBV19 | CASSKLAGVTYEQYF
TRBJ2-1 | TRBV29-1 | CSVGGATTQREGDYNEQFF
TRBJ2-3 | TRBV27 | CASSLYALAGGPDTQYF
TRBJ2-3 | TRBV7-2 | CASSLNGGLRSTDTQYF
TRBJ1-2 | TRBV28 | CASSLVRDRGILGGYTF
TRBJ1-2 | TRBV9 | CASSVGQGVEYGYTF
TRBJ2-7 | TRBV6-5 | CASRRSREAYEQYF
TRBJ1-3 | TRBV19 | CASIDISSGNTIYF
TRBJ2-2 | TRBV18 | CASSQRDRDGELFF
TRBJ2-7 | TRBV7-2 | CASSLAGGSSYEQYF
TRBJ2-4 | TRBV10-1 | CASSAPGGKTDIQYF
TRBJ1-2 | TRBV5-8 | CASSWGRLTF
TRBJ1-4 | TRBV10-3 | CAIREGGGVEKLFF
TRBJ1-1 | TRBV5-1 | CASSYDILNTEAFF
TRBJ2-1 | TRBV29-1 | CSVATPGTSGYSYNEQFF
TRBJ1-2 | TRBV7-9 | CASSFSTDRVGYGYTF
TRBJ2-7 | TRBV6-5 | CASSLARYEQYF
TRBJ1-1 | TRBV3-1/TRBV3-2 | CASREDRGRVNTEAFF
TRBJ2-5 | TRBV10-3 | CAISESGGDETQYF